These T cell receptor beta chains were read from a single sample in a study of ipilimumab plus nivolumab after autologous stem cell transplantation. Sequencing was performed with immunoSEQ multiplex PCR; in TCRdb, only in-frame clones are kept and a portion is missing. This table has 15,000 to 20,000 clones, approximately 79% appearing once. The sample in question was PBMCs, obtained in a trial of ipilimumab plus nivolumab as post-transplant consolidation. Receptor source: a male donor with diffuse large B-cell lymphoma. Both conserved end residues are part of each CDR3. Fields, in order: V gene, clone size, D gene, J gene, CDR3 DNA, CDR3 protein. D genes are given only for firm matches. The listing skips clone size in some rows; elsewhere it reads once, few, many or a size class.

>TRBV2|.|TRBD1|TRBJ1-1
TGTGCCAGCAGTGGGGACAGGGGCGGGGGCACTGAAGCTTTCTTT
CASSGDRGGGTEAFF
>TRBV2|.|.|TRBJ2-3
TGTGCCAGCAGTCCCGGGACTCCCTATACGCAGTATTTT
CASSPGTPYTQYF
>TRBV15|.|.|TRBJ1-1
TGTGCCACCAGCAGAGATCAAAGGACTGAAGCTTTCTTT
CATSRDQRTEAFF
>TRBV11-2|few|.|TRBJ1-1
TGTGCCAGCAGCTTAGAGGGGATTGGCACTGAAGCTTTCTTT
CASSLEGIGTEAFF
>TRBV11-2|few|.|TRBJ1-1
TGTGCCAGCAGCTTAGGGGTTCTGGGGGGCCTGGCTTTCTTT
CASSLGVLGGLAFF
>TRBV10-3|.|.|TRBJ2-7
TGTGCCATCAGACAGCCTAGCGCCAAGAGCTCCTACGAGCAGTACTTC
CAIRQPSAKSSYEQYF
>TRBV2|.|.|TRBJ1-1
TGTGCCTCCCAGCGGGGGGGCTCGAGTACTGAAGCTTTCTTT
CASQRGGSSTEAFF
>TRBV29-1|once|TRBD1|TRBJ1-2
TGCAGCGCTGAGTCCGGCGCAGGGGGTGGGCACTATGGCTACACCTTC
CSAESGAGGGHYGYTF
>TRBV9|.|TRBD2|TRBJ2-2
TGTGCCAGCAGCGTAGCAGGACTAGCGGACACCGGGGAGCTGTTTTTT
CASSVAGLADTGELFF
>TRBV2|.|.|TRBJ2-3
TGTGCCAGATCAGGGACAAGCCTCACAGATACGCAGTATTTT
CARSGTSLTDTQYF
>TRBV28|once|.|TRBJ2-3
TGTGCCAGCAGTTTAGAAGGGGGGGATACGCAGTATTTT
CASSLEGGDTQYF
>TRBV5-4|.|.|TRBJ2-7
TGTGCCAGCAGCAGATGGACCGGGGAGGACGAGCAGTACTTC
CASSRWTGEDEQYF
>TRBV30|.|.|TRBJ1-5
TGTGCCTGGAGGGCTCCCAATCAGCCCCAGCATTTT
CAWRAPNQPQHF
>TRBV11-3|.|TRBD2|TRBJ2-1
TGTGCCAGCAGCCGGACTAGCGGGAGTAATGAGCAGTTCTTC
CASSRTSGSNEQFF
>TRBV11-2|.|TRBD1|TRBJ2-3
TGTGCCAGCAGAGGGACAGGTCAAGATACGCAGTATTTT
CASRGTGQDTQYF
>TRBV7-2|.|TRBD2|TRBJ2-1
TGTGCCAGCAGCAGACTAGCGGGAGGCTCCTACAATGAGCAGTTCTTC
CASSRLAGGSYNEQFF
>TRBV9|.|.|TRBJ1-2
TGTGCCAGCAGCGTAGGAGACACCGGCTACACCTTC
CASSVGDTGYTF
>TRBV5-4|.|TRBD1|TRBJ1-1
TGTGCCAGCAGCTTCCCTACAGGGGTTGAAACTGAAGCTTTCTTT
CASSFPTGVETEAFF
>TRBV6-5|.|TRBD1|TRBJ2-7
TGTGCCAGCAGGGGATCCGGGACAGGGCCATACGAGCAGTACTTC
CASRGSGTGPYEQYF
>TRBV2|.|.|TRBJ1-2
TGTGCCAGCAGCAGGCGGCAGGGCTATGGCTACACCTTC
CASSRRQGYGYTF
>TRBV4-2|.|.|TRBJ1-2
TGTGCCAGCAGCCAAGTGTCAAGGTCTGATGGCTACACCTTC
CASSQVSRSDGYTF
>TRBV13|.|TRBD1|TRBJ2-1
TGTGCCAGCAGCTGGGACAGGGGGAGCAATGAGCAGTTCTTC
CASSWDRGSNEQFF
>TRBV29-1|few|.|TRBJ2-1
TGCAGCGTTGGAAGGGACGGCACCTATTCAAACAATGAGCAGTTCTTC
CSVGRDGTYSNNEQFF
>TRBV4-1|.|TRBD1|TRBJ2-3
TGCGCCAGCAGCCAACTAATACAGGGGGGAACAGATACGCAGTATTTT
CASSQLIQGGTDTQYF
>TRBV7-6|.|.|TRBJ1-1
TGTGCCAGCAGCCGAACGGCTTTCACTGAAGCTTTCTTT
CASSRTAFTEAFF